Listed here are 17 T cell receptor beta chains from one sample, sequenced in a study of T-cell reconstitution after alpha-beta-depleted transplantation in children. The TCRbeta library incorporated unique molecular identifiers. TCRdb re-analysed the PCR reads in MiXCR, keeping a single row per CDR3 protein. The sample shows a few hundred thousand distinct CDR3 sequences, roughly 11% of them seen only once. Sample: peripheral blood, taken 180 days after TCRalphabeta/CD19-depleted stem cell transplant. The receptors were sampled from a male patient between 2 and 15 years old who had a stem cell transplant for chronic granulomatous disease, so the T cells may come from the graft donor.

This clonotype was recorded at least ten times. This rearrangement joins TRBV15 to TRBJ2-1, with 7 bases that match TRBD1. V shed 6 bases and J 8 bases; nucleotides not matched to a gene: 16. Germline V gives CDR1 LNHNV, CDR2 YYDKDF (reference sequence). The CDR3 has 16 residues. The CDR3 coding sequence is TGTGCCACCAGGACGAAGGGGGCTGGTTTGCCCCATGAGCAGTTCTTC. This encodes CATRTKGAGLPHEQFF.

This clonotype was counted many times. The chain employs TRBV5-1 and TRBJ2-5; TRBD2 is a possible D gene (6 bases). Trimming removed 0 bases from V and 6 bases from J, with 18 bases in between. Germline lookup yields CDR1 SGHRS and CDR2 YFSETQ. This CDR3 is built from 16 residues. The CDR3 protein is CASSLEGSGRRKTQYF. The CDR3, as DNA: TGCGCCAGCAGCTTGGAGGGTAGCGGCCGGCGGAAGACCCAGTACTTC.

At least ten counts were recorded for this clonotype. The chain links TRBV20-1 to TRBJ2-3; D may be TRBD2 (5 bases). Trimming took off 3 bases at V and 2 bases at J, with 6 bases between the two ends. The germline V gene encodes CDR1 DFQATT and CDR2 SNEGSKA (reference sequence). This CDR3 has 12 residues. CDR3 sequence reads: CSARRATDTQYF. The CDR3 bases are TGCAGTGCTAGGCGGGCCACAGATACGCAGTATTTT.

This clonotype was found many times. V and J are TRBV6-5 and TRBJ2-1, with D possibly matching TRBD1 (5 bases). The germline V and J ends were trimmed by 2 bases and 8 bases, with 16 bases remaining between them. Per germline, CDR1 MNHEY and CDR2 SVGAGI. The CDR3 runs 15 residues. The CDR3: CASSYGQGKYDEQFF. For the CDR3, the DNA is TGTGCCAGCAGTTACGGGCAGGGAAAATATGATGAGCAGTTCTTC.

This chain connects TRBV6-5 to TRBJ2-3; the match to TRBD2 covers 8 bases. Germline lookup yields CDR1 MNHEY and CDR2 SVGAGI. Losses at the gene ends were 0 bases for V and 2 bases for J; bases not matched to a gene: 1. This CDR3 region has 15 residues. The CDR3 region is CASSYSAGVTDTQYF. The CDR3 region has the DNA TGTGCCAGCAGTTACTCAGCGGGGGTCACAGATACGCAGTATTTT.

This clonotype was counted many times. V and J are TRBV7-9 and TRBJ2-3, with 9 bases matching TRBD1. V dropped 7 bases and J dropped 3; count of bases not matched to a gene: 5. The CDR3 is 14 residues long. From germline, CDR1 is SEHNR and CDR2 FQNEAQ (reference sequence). For the CDR3, the DNA is TGTGCCAGCAACACAGGGGGCTTAACAGATACGCAGTATTTT. This translates into CASNTGGLTDTQYF.

In its sample, this clonotype was seen many times. CDR3 protein: CASSQDFYEQYF. The CDR3 nucleotides are TGCGCCAGCAGCCAGGACTTCTACGAGCAGTACTTC. The J gene is TRBJ2-7, the V gene TRBV5-1; a possible D gene is TRBD2 (5 bases). From germline, CDR1 is SGHRS and CDR2 YFSETQ. This CDR3 is built from 12 residues. V lost 4 bases and J lost 3, with 8 bases in between.

This clonotype was observed a handful of times. V and J are TRBV19 and TRBJ2-1; 11 bases agree with TRBD1. V lost 3 bases and J lost 7; bases outside the gene matches: 8. Germline V lookup: CDR1 LNHDA, CDR2 SQIVND (reference sequence). The CDR3 runs 16 residues. The CDR3 DNA is TGTGCCAGTAGTATTCCGATTGGGACAGGGGGGAATGAGCAGTTCTTC. This translates into CASSIPIGTGGNEQFF.

This clonotype occurred many times. This chain links TRBV15 with TRBJ2-2; no definite D call. Between the trimmed V and J ends, which lost 3 bases and 8 bases, there was a span of 4 bases. This CDR3 spans 11 amino acids. Looked up from germline, CDR1 is LNHNV and CDR2 is YYDKDF (reference sequence). The CDR3 DNA is TGTGCCACCAGCAGGGGGGGGGAGCTGTTTTTT. Its protein product is CATSRGGELFF. The full variable domain, rest sourced from reference TRBV15 and TRBJ2-2, is DAMVIQNPRYQVTQFGKPVTLSCSQTLNHNVMYWYQQKSSQAPKLLFHYYDKDFNNEADTPDNFQSRRPNTSFCFLDIRSPGLGDTAMYLCATSRGGELFFGEGSRLTVL.

This clonotype was found many times. CDR3 region: CASSQEWGPYEQYF. CDR3 nucleotide sequence: TGTGCCAGCAGCCAAGAGTGGGGACCCTACGAGCAGTACTTC. The chain joins TRBV14 to TRBJ2-7; D could derive from TRBD1 or TRBD2 (5 bases each). Per the germline V gene, CDR1 is SGHDN and CDR2 is FVKESK. The CDR3 loop spans 14 amino acids. The ends were cut back, 0 bases at V and 2 bases at J, with 8 bases in the middle. Combining the CDR3 with reference TRBV14 and TRBJ2-7 gives the whole variable domain EAGVTQFPSHSVIEKGQTVTLRCDPISGHDNLYWYRRVMGKEIKFLLHFVKESKQDESGMPNNRFLAERTGGTYSTLKVQPAELEDSGVYFCASSQEWGPYEQYFGPGTRLTVT.

The sample holds many counts of this clonotype. The chain employs TRBV16 and TRBJ2-1; D uncertain. V lost 3 bases and J 6 bases, leaving 6 bases between the germline ends. There are 12 residues in the CDR3. Germline assignment: CDR1 KGHSY and CDR2 FQNENV. CDR3 residues: CASSHRPNEQFF. The CDR3, as DNA: TGTGCCAGCAGCCACAGGCCCAATGAGCAGTTCTTC.

The sample holds a few counts of this clonotype. V is TRBV28 and J is TRBJ1-5; a possible D gene is TRBD1 (6 bases). The CDR3 consists of 15 residues. The V end lost 5 bases, the J end lost 2 bases, and 13 bases lay between the germline ends. Germline values: CDR1 MDHEN, CDR2 SYDVKM. The CDR3 protein is CASSQGGGGNQPQHF. The DNA of the CDR3 is TGTGCCAGCAGTCAAGGAGGGGGTGGCAATCAGCCCCAGCATTTT.

This clonotype has at least ten counts. The V and J genes are TRBV10-2 and TRBJ2-7, with TRBD2 as a possible D gene (5 bases). Germline V CDR1 and CDR2: WSHSY, SAAADI. The CDR3 is 12 amino acids. V lost 10 bases and J lost 5, with 15 bases in between. CDR3 sequence: CATQADPNEQYF. The CDR3 DNA reads as TGCGCCACCCAAGCGGATCCCAACGAGCAGTACTTC.

In the case of this clonotype: This may be a read error, as it is one base from a much larger clone. The DNA of the CDR3 is TGTGCCAGCAGCTTCCGGTCTGGGTCAAATCAGCCCCAGCATTTT. This sequence encodes CASSFRSGSNQPQHF. The genes are TRBV7-2 and TRBJ1-5; D not resolved. V shed 3 bases and J shed 4 bases, with 13 bases lying between them. The CDR3 runs 15 residues. Per the germline V gene, CDR1 is SGHTA and CDR2 is FQGNSA.

At least ten counts were recorded for this clonotype. The CDR3 sequence: CATSDTPGAGELFF. The CDR3 DNA sequence: TGTGCCACCAGTGATACCCCCGGGGCCGGGGAGCTGTTTTTT. The chain joins TRBV24-1 to TRBJ2-2; D perhaps matches TRBD2 (5 bases). This CDR3 region has 14 residues. Germline V gives CDR1 KGHDR, CDR2 SFDVKD. V was shortened by 3 bases and J by 6 bases, with 10 bases between the two germline ends.

On this clonotype itself: Since a much larger clone is just one base distant, this may be a read error. This chain joins TRBV29-1 and TRBJ2-5, with D possibly being TRBD1 (5 bases). V shed 3 bases and J shed 3 bases, with 14 bases lying between them. CDR3 size: 14 residues. Germline loops: CDR1 SQVTM, CDR2 ANQGSEA. The CDR3 spells CSVEGRLVKETQYF. Written as DNA, the CDR3 is TGCAGCGTTGAGGGGCGGCTAGTGAAAGAGACCCAGTACTTC.

On this clonotype itself: A single base separates this from a much larger clone, so it may be a read error. The CDR3 carries no conserved terminal phenylalanine or tryptophan, so it likely arises from a read error. The J gene is TRBJ1-1, the V gene TRBV27; D is possibly TRBD1 (5 bases). Trimming took 4 bases from V and 0 from J, leaving 15 bases between them. CDR3 length equals 16 residues. Germline loops: CDR1 MNHEY, CDR2 SMNVEV (reference sequence). The CDR3 nucleotides are TGTGCCAGCAGTTCACTTGGGGCAGGTTTGAACACTGAAGCTTTCTGT. This codes for CASSSLGAGLNTEAFC.